This T cell receptor (beta chain) originates from a study of monozygotic twins with inflammatory bowel disease. The study's findings and limits: No one strong IBD-associated signal or clonotype was supported. Heterogeneous immunosuppressive treatment regimens may have introduced variability into patient repertoires. IBD-affected twins scored below their healthy co-twins in TCRbeta diversity (inverse Simpson).

TCRdb reanalyzed the 5' RACE reads and collapses them to one entry per CDR3 protein, without DNA. Recorded for this sample: 200,000 to 250,000 distinct CDR3 sequences. With regard to this clonotype: Its antigen is unidentified.

In germline, CDR1 is MDHEN, CDR2 SYDVKM. CDR3 length equals 16 residues. The gene calls are TRBV28 and TRBJ2-7; lacking DNA, the TRBD1 call made by TCRdb goes unchecked. The receptor was derived from a human donor with ulcerative colitis or Crohn's disease, or a healthy co-twin of an affected twin (not recorded which). Sequences were obtained from blood. The chain's CDR3 is CASSSPQTGQVYEQYF.